This T cell receptor (beta chain) stems from a study of control samples from healthy donors and cancer patients. From germline, CDR1 is SGDLS and CDR2 YYNGEE. CDR3 length: 14 amino acids. The germline V and J ends were trimmed by 0 bases and 5 bases, with 11 bases remaining between them. Generated by immunoSEQ multiplex PCR, the TCRdb table keeps only in-frame clones and is missing some. Counted here are about 120,000 clones, around 89% occurring once; the ten biggest clones make up less than 40%. The TCR sequence derives from a man in his fifties or sixties in good health. The chain has TRBV9 and TRBJ2-5; the D is unclear. Sequenced sample: blood. CDR3 nucleotides: TGTGCCAGCAGCGTAGCTGGCAGTGACGAGACCCAGTACTTC. Protein sequence: CASSVAGSDETQYF.